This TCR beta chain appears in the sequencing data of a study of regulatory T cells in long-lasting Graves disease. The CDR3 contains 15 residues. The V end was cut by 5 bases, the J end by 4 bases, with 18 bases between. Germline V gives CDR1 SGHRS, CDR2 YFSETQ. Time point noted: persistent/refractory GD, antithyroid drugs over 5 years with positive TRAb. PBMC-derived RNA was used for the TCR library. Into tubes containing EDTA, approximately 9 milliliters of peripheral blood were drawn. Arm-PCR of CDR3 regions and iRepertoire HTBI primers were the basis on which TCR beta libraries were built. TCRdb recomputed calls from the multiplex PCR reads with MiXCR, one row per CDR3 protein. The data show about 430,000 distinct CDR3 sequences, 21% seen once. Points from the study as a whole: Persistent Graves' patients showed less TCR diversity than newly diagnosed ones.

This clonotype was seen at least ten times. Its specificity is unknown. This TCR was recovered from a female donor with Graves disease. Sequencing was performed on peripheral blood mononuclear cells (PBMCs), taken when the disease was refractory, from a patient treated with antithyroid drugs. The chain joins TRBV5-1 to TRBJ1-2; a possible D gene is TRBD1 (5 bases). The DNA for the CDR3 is TGCGCCAGCAGTTTCCTAGGGGAAGAGGCCTATGGCTACACCTTC. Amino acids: CASSFLGEEAYGYTF.